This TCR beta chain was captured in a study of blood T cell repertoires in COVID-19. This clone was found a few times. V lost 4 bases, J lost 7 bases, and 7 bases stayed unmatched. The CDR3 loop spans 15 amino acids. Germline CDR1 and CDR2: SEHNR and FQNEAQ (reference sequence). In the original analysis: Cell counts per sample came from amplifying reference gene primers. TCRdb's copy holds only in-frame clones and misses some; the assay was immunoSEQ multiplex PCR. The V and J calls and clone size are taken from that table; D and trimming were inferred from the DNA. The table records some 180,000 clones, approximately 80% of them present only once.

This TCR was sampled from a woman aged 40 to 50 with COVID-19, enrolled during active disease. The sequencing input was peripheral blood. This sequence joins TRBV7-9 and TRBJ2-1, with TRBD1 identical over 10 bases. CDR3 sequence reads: CASSSDRGLRNEQFF. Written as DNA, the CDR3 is TGTGCCAGCAGCTCCGACAGGGGGCTCAGGAATGAGCAGTTCTTC.